The rows below give T cell receptor beta chains drawn from one sample of a study of T-cell reconstitution after alpha-beta-depleted transplantation in children. TCRdb re-called the PCR reads through MiXCR, storing one row per CDR3 protein. The table records about a million distinct CDR3 sequences, about 31% of them present only once. The sequences come from PBMCs, mostly from graft donor cells, collected 360 days after TCRalphabeta/CD19-depleted stem cell transplant. The receptor set was obtained from a boy under two years old who had a stem cell transplant for SCID, so the T cells may come from the graft donor. The conserved cysteine and the conserved F or W are not part of the CDR3 here. D genes are given only for firm matches.

V gene	J gene	D gene	CDR3 protein
TRBV25-1	TRBJ2-5	NA	ASRGRRGPQETQY
TRBV28	TRBJ2-5	TRBD2	ASSFGGGQQETQY
TRBV28	TRBJ2-7	TRBD1	ASRGTEPSYEQY
TRBV9	TRBJ2-1	NA	ASSALGAEYNEQF
TRBV3-1	TRBJ2-2	NA	ASSPLDGFGGELF
TRBV7-9	TRBJ2-3	NA	ASTVPRGLASDTQY
TRBV28	TRBJ2-3	TRBD1	ASSLPGQGPGSDTQY
TRBV4-1	TRBJ1-6	NA	ASSQDWADNSPLH
TRBV28	TRBJ2-1	NA	ASSALRAVSYNEQF
TRBV20-1	TRBJ2-5	NA	SAAPDLTSTQY
TRBV5-5	TRBJ1-5	NA	ASSGTGNSNQPQH
TRBV4-3	TRBJ2-5	NA	ASSQDGGREETQY
TRBV28	TRBJ2-1	NA	ASTRLVNEQF
TRBV5-1	TRBJ2-3	NA	ASSLDRLARGDTQY
TRBV4-2	TRBJ2-1	NA	ASSQDGKGARLYNEQF
TRBV5-1	TRBJ2-1	NA	ASSSLDLSPSYNEQF
TRBV3-1	TRBJ2-7	NA	ASSQDVGRFYEQY
TRBV2	TRBJ2-7	TRBD2	ASSGGLVTYEQY
TRBV9	TRBJ1-1	NA	ASSVQADTEAF
TRBV9	TRBJ2-7	TRBD1	ASSVGGQGIYEQY
TRBV12-3/TRBV12-4	TRBJ2-6	NA	ASRPNVGLGANVLT
TRBV12-3/TRBV12-4	TRBJ2-5	NA	ASSYLDRFGTQY
TRBV5-6	TRBJ1-1	NA	ASSRLDGKRGTEAF
TRBV24-1	TRBJ2-1	TRBD2	ATSGVSGGAGYNEQF
TRBV20-1	TRBJ1-4	NA	SASIPDPGNEKLF
TRBV9	TRBJ2-1	TRBD2	ASSERDYGNEQF
TRBV9	TRBJ2-7	NA	ASSPLARGTYEQY
TRBV6-5	TRBJ1-5	NA	ASTFRRDNQPQH
TRBV5-4	TRBJ1-1	TRBD1	ASSLVTGTVNTEAF
TRBV20-1	TRBJ2-3	NA	SARWGPGLSADTQY
TRBV4-2	TRBJ2-1	NA	ASSPSSPASYNEQF
TRBV5-6	TRBJ2-3	NA	ASSLAPRTQY